Presented here are 16 T cell receptor beta chains from one specimen sequenced in a study of radiotherapy plus CTLA-4 blockade in lung cancer. TCRdb's table, derived via immunoSEQ multiplex PCR, lists solely in-frame clones and lacks some. Of about 99,000 clones in the sample, just over 85% were seen once. Material: peripheral blood, obtained from a patient treated with radiotherapy plus ipilimumab. The receptors here all came from a human donor with non-small cell lung cancer that progressed on radiotherapy plus ipilimumab.

The V call is TRBV7-3, the J call TRBJ2-5; D uncertain. Germline V gene lookup returns CDR1 SGHTA and CDR2 FQGTGA. The V gene lost 6 bases and the J gene lost 5 bases, with 13 bases spanning the gap. The CDR3 has 13 amino acids. The CDR3 DNA sequence: TGTGCCAGCAGTCATCCCAATAAGGAGACCCAGTACTTC. Translating it yields CASSHPNKETQYF. The full variable domain, rest sourced from reference TRBV7-3 and TRBJ2-5, is GAGVSQTPSNKVTEKGKYVELRCDPISGHTALYWYRQSLGQGPEFLIYFQGTGAADDSGLPNDRFFAVRPEGSVSTLKIQRTERGDSAVYLCASSHPNKETQYFGPGTRLLVL.

The V gene is TRBV14, the J gene TRBJ1-2; D unresolved. The CDR3 is 13 residues long. Trimming cost V 4 bases and J 4 bases, with 10 bases left between them. CDR1 SGHDN and CDR2 FVKESK come from the germline V gene. CDR3 residues: CASSRTGLYGYTF. CDR3 nucleotides: TGTGCCAGCAGCCGGACCGGACTCTATGGCTACACCTTC.

The gene calls are TRBV14 and TRBJ1-2, with D possibly being TRBD1 (5 bases). From germline, CDR1 is SGHDN and CDR2 FVKESK. CDR3 size: 13 residues. Trimming removed 4 bases from V and 2 bases from J, with 8 bases in between. The chain's CDR3 is CASSPGQNYGYTF. In nucleotides, the CDR3 is TGTGCCAGCAGCCCGGGGCAGAACTATGGCTACACCTTC.

V and J are TRBV2 and TRBJ2-3; no firm D call. Deletions cut 5 bases from V and 1 base from J, with 10 bases between. CDR3 length equals 14 residues. From germline, CDR1 is SNHLY and CDR2 FYNNEI. The CDR3 DNA reads as TGTGCCAGCAGTCTGCGGAGCCGCACAGATACGCAGTATTTT. Protein: CASSLRSRTDTQYF.

The chain has TRBV27 and TRBJ2-7; D is undetermined. CDR3 size: 14 residues. CDR1 and CDR2 from the germline V gene are MNHEY and SMNVEV (reference sequence). The ends were cut back, 5 bases at V and 0 bases at J, with 11 bases in the middle. CDR3 DNA: TGTGCCAGCAGTCCTAGATGGGACTCCTACGAGCAGTACTTC. It specifies CASSPRWDSYEQYF.

The chain is built from TRBV28 and TRBJ1-1; TRBD1 might be the D (5 bases). The CDR3 covers 15 residues. The germline V and J ends were trimmed by 6 bases and 5 bases, with 19 bases remaining between them. The V gene's germline CDR1 is MDHEN and CDR2 SYDVKM. The CDR3 here is CASSLQGPGRTEAFF. In DNA form, the CDR3 reads TGTGCCAGCAGCTTGCAGGGCCCAGGGAGGACTGAAGCTTTCTTT. Looking up the rest from reference TRBV28 and TRBJ1-1 gives the full variable domain: DVKVTQSSRYLVKRTGEKVFLECVQDMDHENMFWYRQDPGLGLRLIYFSYDVKMKEKGDIPEGYSVSREKKERFSLILESASTNQTSMYLCASSLQGPGRTEAFFGQGTRLTVV.

This chain links TRBV6-1 with TRBJ1-5; D unclear. The CDR3 has 15 residues. V lost 5 bases and J lost 2, with 13 bases in between. Per germline, CDR1 MNHNS and CDR2 SASEGT. CDR3 nucleotides: TGTGCCAGCAGTCCATACCGATTGGGCAATCAGCCCCAGCATTTT. As protein: CASSPYRLGNQPQHF.

This chain links TRBV9 with TRBJ2-5; D unresolved. Germline loops: CDR1 SGDLS, CDR2 YYNGEE. The CDR3 totals 13 residues. Trimming shortened V by 3 bases and J by 4 bases, and 10 bases separated the two germline ends. The CDR3 coding sequence is TGTGCCAGCAGCGAGACTTATGGAGAGACCCAGTACTTC. This sequence encodes CASSETYGETQYF.

The chain uses TRBV2 and TRBJ1-2; D is perhaps TRBD1 (6 bases). Per germline, CDR1 SNHLY and CDR2 FYNNEI. The CDR3 has 15 residues. V was cut by 1 base and J by 4 bases, with 13 bases left in between. This CDR3 is CASSEGGGRLYGYTF. As DNA, the CDR3 is TGTGCCAGCAGTGAAGGAGGGGGAAGGCTCTATGGCTACACCTTC.

This chain connects TRBV6-6 to TRBJ1-1; TRBD1 is a possible D gene (5 bases). Germline lookup yields CDR1 MNHNY and CDR2 SVGAGI (reference sequence). This CDR3 is built from 12 residues. V gave up 4 bases and J gave up 9 bases, with 12 bases separating them. The CDR3: CASSFSGRQAFF. CDR3 in DNA: TGTGCCAGCAGTTTTTCAGGGCGGCAAGCTTTCTTT.

The rearrangement joins TRBV7-6 to TRBJ1-1, with unresolved D. The V end was cut by 5 bases, the J end by 1 base, with 8 bases between. Germline V gene data show CDR1 as SGHVS and CDR2 as FNYEAQ. The CDR3 spans 13 residues. The CDR3 sequence is CASSQQRNTEAFF. The CDR3 nucleotides read TGTGCCAGCAGCCAACAGCGGAACACTGAAGCTTTCTTT.

The chain carries TRBV6-1 and TRBJ1-5, with D maybe TRBD1 (5 bases). Germline CDR1 and CDR2: MNHNS and SASEGT. This CDR3 has 15 amino acids. Between the trimmed V and J ends, which lost 2 bases and 4 bases, there was a span of 12 bases. CDR3 DNA: TGTGCCAGCAGTGAACTCGGGGACCGAAATCAGCCCCAGCATTTT. Encoded protein: CASSELGDRNQPQHF.

This chain joins TRBV6-6 and TRBJ1-2; 9 bases are shared with TRBD1. Germline CDR1 and CDR2: MNHNY and SVGAGI (reference sequence). Germline trimming cut 7 bases from V and 1 base from J; bases unmatched to any gene: 7. CDR3 length: 15 residues. The CDR3 is CASMDRGWVNYGYTF. DNA of the CDR3: TGTGCCAGCATGGACAGGGGATGGGTTAACTATGGCTACACCTTC.

V usage is TRBV18 and J usage is TRBJ1-5; 8 nucleotides match TRBD1. Losses at the gene ends were 0 bases for V and 3 bases for J; bases not matched to a gene: 1. The CDR3 has 15 residues. Germline values: CDR1 KGHSH, CDR2 LQKENI. The DNA of the CDR3 is TGTGCCAGCTCACCACCGGGACAGGCCAATCAGCCCCAGCATTTT. This gives the protein CASSPPGQANQPQHF.

This chain connects TRBV6-1 to TRBJ2-7; D not resolved. The CDR3 loop spans 11 amino acids. Trimming pared 8 bases from V and 2 bases from J, leaving 7 bases between. The germline gives CDR1 MNHNS, CDR2 SASEGT. CDR3 bases: TGTGCCAGCGGCCACACCTACGAGCAGTACTTC. As protein: CASGHTYEQYF.

This chain uses TRBV7-9 with TRBJ2-7, with TRBD2 matching over 7 bases. Trimming removed 2 bases from V and 3 bases from J; junction bases left unmatched: 7. Germline V gene sequence: CDR1 SEHNR, CDR2 FQNEAQ (reference sequence). CDR3 size: 15 residues. In DNA form, the CDR3 reads TGTGCCAGCAGCTTAATGAAAGCGGGACTCTACGAGCAGTACTTC. This translates into CASSLMKAGLYEQYF. The whole variable domain, filled in from reference TRBV7-9 and TRBJ2-7, reads DTGVSQNPRHKITKRGQNVTFRCDPISEHNRLYWYRQTLGQGPEFLTYFQNEAQLEKSRLLSDRFSAERPKGSFSTLEIQRTEQGDSAMYLCASSLMKAGLYEQYFGPGTRLTVT.